A single sample gave rise to the 21 T cell receptor beta chains below, sequenced in a study of OX40 agonist ivuxolimab in advanced cancers. Produced via immunoSEQ multiplex PCR; TCRdb's table is partial and in-frame only. Altogether roughly 58,000 clones are present, 87% being singletons, with the ten largest covering around 0.76%. The sample in question was CD4+ or CD8+ T cells sorted from blood, obtained in a trial of the OX40 agonist ivuxolimab. The receptors were sampled from an adult with an advanced solid tumor such as melanoma, head and neck, liver or kidney cancer.

The genes are TRBV28 and TRBJ2-7; D is possibly TRBD1 (6 bases). CDR3 length: 15 residues. From germline, CDR1 is MDHEN and CDR2 SYDVKM. The V end was cut by 7 bases, the J end by 0 bases, with 16 bases between. CDR3 coding DNA: TGTGCCAGCATGGGGGCGTGGGGGACCTCCTACGAGCAGTACTTC. It yields the protein CASMGAWGTSYEQYF.

CDR3 in amino acids: CASNLTRLAGGDYNEQFF. In DNA, the CDR3 is TGCGCCAGCAACCTCACTCGACTAGCGGGGGGGGATTACAATGAGCAGTTCTTC. This chain links TRBV10-1 with TRBJ2-1, with 14 bases matching TRBD2. CDR1 and CDR2 from the germline V gene are WNHNN and SYGVQD (reference sequence). The V and J ends lost 7 bases and 4 bases, in that order; junction bases with no gene match: 12. This CDR3 spans 18 amino acids.

This clone was detected once. The V gene is TRBV5-1, the J gene TRBJ2-7; 8 bases agree with TRBD1. Unmatched junction bases numbered 3, after V lost 3 bases and J lost 1 base. Germline-derived CDR1 and CDR2 are SGHRS and YFSETQ. The CDR3 has 14 residues. The chain's CDR3 is CASSSQGGSYEQYF. The CDR3 nucleotides are TGCGCCAGCAGCTCACAGGGGGGATCCTACGAGCAGTACTTC.

The chain couples TRBV7-6 to TRBJ2-1; 8 bases are a match to TRBD2. CDR3 length equals 16 residues. V dropped 2 bases and J dropped 4; count of bases not matched to a gene: 7. The germline V gene has CDR1 SGHVS and CDR2 FNYEAQ. The DNA for the CDR3 is TGTGCCAGCAGCTTAACTCTGCGGGAGGTTTACAATGAGCAGTTCTTC. Translation: CASSLTLREVYNEQFF.

The chain joins TRBV9 to TRBJ2-7, with D unclear. CDR3 size: 15 residues. The germline V gene encodes CDR1 SGDLS and CDR2 YYNGEE. V lost 4 bases and J 1 base, leaving 15 bases between the germline ends. The CDR3 nucleotides read TGTGCCAGCAGCCTCCTCCCCGACGAGTCCTACGAGCAGTACTTC. As protein: CASSLLPDESYEQYF.

This chain joins TRBV18 and TRBJ1-3; no clear D. Deletions cut 2 bases from V and 0 bases from J, with 8 bases between. The V gene's germline CDR1 is KGHSH and CDR2 LQKENI. This CDR3 has 15 residues. CDR3 residues: CASSPRAISGNTIYF. The CDR3 bases are TGTGCCAGCTCACCAAGAGCCATCTCTGGAAACACCATATATTTT.

V usage is TRBV19 and J usage is TRBJ2-2, with D perhaps matching TRBD2 (5 bases). The CDR3 runs 13 residues. Trimming took off 5 bases at V and 4 bases at J, with 8 bases between the two ends. The V gene's germline CDR1 is LNHDA and CDR2 SQIVND (reference sequence). The chain's CDR3 is CASSAGVTGELFF. The CDR3 nucleotides read TGTGCCAGTAGTGCCGGGGTCACCGGGGAGCTGTTTTTT. The variable domain in full, with the rest retrieved from reference TRBV19 and TRBJ2-2, is DGGITQSPKYLFRKEGQNVTLSCEQNLNHDAMYWYRQDPGQGLRLIYYSQIVNDFQKGDIAEGYSVSREKKESFPLTVTSAQKNPTAFYLCASSAGVTGELFFGEGSRLTVL.

This chain connects TRBV18 to TRBJ2-5; possibly TRBD2 for D (5 bases). The CDR3 sequence is 15 residues long. Germline V gives CDR1 KGHSH, CDR2 LQKENI. Trimming took 0 bases from V and 5 from J, leaving 13 bases between them. The CDR3 DNA reads as TGTGCCAGCTCACCACCAGGAGGATTAGGGGAGACCCAGTACTTC. The encoded protein is CASSPPGGLGETQYF.

The chain recombines TRBV28 with TRBJ1-4; TRBD1 might be the D (6 bases). The V gene's germline CDR1 is MDHEN and CDR2 SYDVKM. This CDR3 comprises 16 residues. V was clipped by 5 bases and J by 3 bases, with 16 bases between them. CDR3 loop: CASSTPQGLANEKLFF. In DNA form, the CDR3 reads TGTGCCAGCAGTACCCCCCAGGGGCTCGCTAATGAAAAACTGTTTTTT.

The V gene is TRBV6-1, the J gene TRBJ2-5, with D tentatively TRBD2 (5 bases). The CDR3 runs to 13 residues. Germline V gives CDR1 MNHNS, CDR2 SASEGT. V lost 4 bases and J lost 4, with 10 bases in between. CDR3 coding DNA: TGTGCCAGCAGTGGAGGGATTGGAGAGACCCAGTACTTC. Translating gives CASSGGIGETQYF.

This chain links TRBV20-1 with TRBJ2-5; D remains ambiguous. The CDR3 extends over 10 amino acids. The germline V gene has CDR1 DFQATT and CDR2 SNEGSKA (reference sequence). The CDR3 sequence: CRAREETQYF. CDR3 in DNA: TGCAGAGCGCGTGAAGAGACCCAGTACTTC.

V gene TRBV9 combines with J gene TRBJ2-2; TRBD1 matches 7 bases. The length of the CDR3 is 15 residues. Trimming cost V 4 bases and J 2 bases; bases outside gene matches: 5. Germline V gene sequence: CDR1 SGDLS, CDR2 YYNGEE. The CDR3 DNA follows: TGTGCCAGCAGCCCGGGGACAGTTAACACCGGGGAGCTGTTTTTT. Protein product: CASSPGTVNTGELFF.

The CDR3 nucleotides read TGTGCCAGCAGCCTGGGGACCCGTGGGGGCTACACCTTC. As protein: CASSLGTRGGYTF. The V call is TRBV11-2, the J call TRBJ1-2; D may be TRBD1 (5 bases). CDR1 is SGHAT, CDR2 FQNNGV, per germline. The CDR3 is 13 residues long. V shed 5 bases and J shed 8 bases, with 15 bases lying between them.

The rearrangement uses TRBV28 and TRBJ1-1; D remains unclear. From germline, CDR1 is MDHEN and CDR2 SYDVKM. The CDR3 is 13 residues long. Trimming stripped 4 bases from V and 1 base from J, with 7 bases between. CDR3 sequence (DNA): TGTGCCAGCAGTTCCAACTGGAACACTGAAGCTTTCTTT. It translates to CASSSNWNTEAFF.

The rearrangement joins TRBV5-6 to TRBJ2-2, with D possibly being TRBD1 (5 bases). Germline V lookup: CDR1 SGHDT, CDR2 YYEEEE. This CDR3 contains 14 residues. The V end lost 1 base, the J end lost 8 bases, and 12 bases lay between the germline ends. CDR3 in DNA: TGTGCCAGCAGCTTGCTTACAGGATCTGGGGAGCTGTTTTTT. Amino acid sequence: CASSLLTGSGELFF.

The gene calls are TRBV7-9 and TRBJ2-6; maybe TRBD1 (5 bases). Germline loops: CDR1 SEHNR, CDR2 FQNEAQ (reference sequence). The V end was cut by 5 bases, the J end by 0 bases, with 11 bases between. The CDR3 is made up of 16 amino acids. CDR3: CASSRTTASGANVLTF. CDR3 bases: TGTGCCAGCAGCCGGACAACGGCCTCTGGGGCCAACGTCCTGACTTTC.

The chain links TRBV5-1 to TRBJ1-1; D perhaps matches TRBD1 (5 bases). The CDR3 sequence is 14 residues long. The V gene lost 1 base and the J gene lost 1 base, with 8 bases spanning the gap. Germline lookup yields CDR1 SGHRS and CDR2 YFSETQ. CDR3 loop: CASSLSQGNTEAFF. CDR3 in DNA: TGCGCCAGCAGCTTGTCGCAGGGGAACACTGAAGCTTTCTTT.

V is TRBV6-5 and J is TRBJ2-5; no clear D gene. The CDR3 runs 16 residues. CDR1 is MNHEY, CDR2 SVGAGI, per germline. The V end lost 0 bases, the J end lost 4 bases, and 15 bases lay between the germline ends. The CDR3 nucleotides read TGTGCCAGCAGTTACTCCGCCGCCAGCCCCCGAGAGACCCAGTACTTC. The encoded protein is CASSYSAASPRETQYF.

The chain joins TRBV5-4 to TRBJ2-3, with D possibly being TRBD2 (6 bases). The CDR3 is 15 residues long. V was cut by 4 bases and J by 3 bases, with 15 bases left in between. CDR1 and CDR2 (germline): SGHNT, YYREEE (reference sequence). The CDR3 nucleotides are TGTGCCAGCAGCCTGGCGGGAAGCGGGACAGATACGCAGTATTTT. Protein product: CASSLAGSGTDTQYF.

The rearrangement uses TRBV28 and TRBJ1-1; 9 nucleotides match TRBD1. CDR1 MDHEN and CDR2 SYDVKM come from the germline V gene. The CDR3 contains 17 residues. Germline trimming cut 1 base from V and 1 base from J; bases unmatched to any gene: 7. This CDR3 reads CASSLYNRGRRNTEAFF. The CDR3 DNA sequence: TGTGCCAGCAGTTTATATAACAGGGGGCGCCGGAACACTGAAGCTTTCTTT.

V usage is TRBV5-3 and J usage is TRBJ1-5; TRBD1 matches 8 bases. TRBV5-3 is placed among ORFs of uncertain function. J was trimmed by 5 bases and V by 0 bases; bases with no gene match: 4. The CDR3 covers 15 residues. The CDR3 nucleotides read TGTGCCAGAAGCTTGGTACAGGGGGGGCATCAGCCCCAGCATTTT. It translates to CARSLVQGGHQPQHF.